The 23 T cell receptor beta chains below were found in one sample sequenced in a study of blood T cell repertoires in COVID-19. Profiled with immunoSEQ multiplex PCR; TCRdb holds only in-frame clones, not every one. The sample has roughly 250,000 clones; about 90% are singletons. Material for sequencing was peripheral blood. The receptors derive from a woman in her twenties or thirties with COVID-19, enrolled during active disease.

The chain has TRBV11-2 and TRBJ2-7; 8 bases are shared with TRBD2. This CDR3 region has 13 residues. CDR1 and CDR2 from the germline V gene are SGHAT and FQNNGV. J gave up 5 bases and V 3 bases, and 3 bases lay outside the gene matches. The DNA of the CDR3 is TGTGCCAGCAGCTTGCTCGGGGGGGACGAGCAGTACTTC. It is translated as CASSLLGGDEQYF.

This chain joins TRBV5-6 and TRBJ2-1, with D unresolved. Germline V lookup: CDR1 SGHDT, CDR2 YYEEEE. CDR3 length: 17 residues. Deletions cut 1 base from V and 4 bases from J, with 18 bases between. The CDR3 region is CASSLLEPARGYNEQFF. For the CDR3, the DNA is TGTGCCAGCAGCTTGTTAGAGCCTGCCCGAGGATACAATGAGCAGTTCTTC.

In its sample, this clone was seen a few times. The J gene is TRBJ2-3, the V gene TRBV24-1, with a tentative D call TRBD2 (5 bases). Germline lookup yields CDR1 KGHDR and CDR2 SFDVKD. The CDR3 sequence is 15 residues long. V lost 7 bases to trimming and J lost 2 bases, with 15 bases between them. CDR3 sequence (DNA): TGTGCCACCAGCGACATTACGGAGGACACAGATACGCAGTATTTT. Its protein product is CATSDITEDTDTQYF.

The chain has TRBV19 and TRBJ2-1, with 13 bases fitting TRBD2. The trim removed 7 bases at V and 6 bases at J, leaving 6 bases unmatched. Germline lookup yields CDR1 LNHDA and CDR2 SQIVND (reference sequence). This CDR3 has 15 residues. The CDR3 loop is CASTPTSGGFNEQFF. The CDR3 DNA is TGTGCCAGTACCCCGACTAGCGGGGGGTTCAATGAGCAGTTCTTC.

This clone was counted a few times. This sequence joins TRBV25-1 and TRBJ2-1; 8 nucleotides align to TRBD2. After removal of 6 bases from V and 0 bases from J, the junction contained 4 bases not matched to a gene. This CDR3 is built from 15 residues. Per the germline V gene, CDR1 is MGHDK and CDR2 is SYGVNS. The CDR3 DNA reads TGTGCCAGCAGAGTAGCGGGGAGCTCCTACAATGAGCAGTTCTTC. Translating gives CASRVAGSSYNEQFF.

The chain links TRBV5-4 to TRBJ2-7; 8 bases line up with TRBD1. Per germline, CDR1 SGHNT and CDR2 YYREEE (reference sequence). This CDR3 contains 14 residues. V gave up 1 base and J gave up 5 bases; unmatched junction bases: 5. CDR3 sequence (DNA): TGTGCCAGCAGCTTGACAGGGGGTAGGAACGAGCAGTACTTC. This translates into CASSLTGGRNEQYF.

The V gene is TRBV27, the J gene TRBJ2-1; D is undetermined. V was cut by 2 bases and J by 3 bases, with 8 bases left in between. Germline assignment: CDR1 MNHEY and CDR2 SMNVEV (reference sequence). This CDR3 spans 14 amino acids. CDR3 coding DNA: TGTGCCAGCAGTTTAGTCTCGGGCTACAATGAGCAGTTCTTC. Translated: CASSLVSGYNEQFF.

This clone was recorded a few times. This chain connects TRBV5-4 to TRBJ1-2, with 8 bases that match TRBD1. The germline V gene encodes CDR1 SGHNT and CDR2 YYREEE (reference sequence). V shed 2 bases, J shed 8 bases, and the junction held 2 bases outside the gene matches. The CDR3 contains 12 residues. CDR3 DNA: TGTGCCAGCAGCTTCCAGGGGGCCGGCTACACCTTC. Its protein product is CASSFQGAGYTF. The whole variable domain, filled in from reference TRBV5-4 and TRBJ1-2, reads ETGVTQSPTHLIKTRGQQVTLRCSSQSGHNTVSWYQQALGQGPQFIFQYYREEENGRGNFPPRFSGLQFPNYSSELNVNALELDDSALYLCASSFQGAGYTFGSGTRLTVV.

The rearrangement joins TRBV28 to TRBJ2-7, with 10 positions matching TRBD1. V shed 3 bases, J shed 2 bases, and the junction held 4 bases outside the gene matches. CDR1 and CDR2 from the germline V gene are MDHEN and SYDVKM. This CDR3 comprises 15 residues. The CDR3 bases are TGTGCCAGCAGTTTCACCGGGACAGGGGCCTACGAGCAGTACTTC. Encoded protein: CASSFTGTGAYEQYF.

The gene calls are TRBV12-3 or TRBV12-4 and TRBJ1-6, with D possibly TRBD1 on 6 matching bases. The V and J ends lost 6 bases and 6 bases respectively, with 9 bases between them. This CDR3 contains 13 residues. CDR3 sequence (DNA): TGTGCCAGCAGGGAACAGGGTAATTCACCCCTCCACTTT. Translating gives CASREQGNSPLHF.

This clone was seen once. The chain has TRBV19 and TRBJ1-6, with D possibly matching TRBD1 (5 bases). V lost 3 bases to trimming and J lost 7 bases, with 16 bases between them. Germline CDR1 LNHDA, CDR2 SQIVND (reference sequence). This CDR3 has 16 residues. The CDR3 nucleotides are TGTGCCAGTAGTATGGTGGAGGGGACTTTAAATTCACCCCTCCACTTT. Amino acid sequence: CASSMVEGTLNSPLHF.

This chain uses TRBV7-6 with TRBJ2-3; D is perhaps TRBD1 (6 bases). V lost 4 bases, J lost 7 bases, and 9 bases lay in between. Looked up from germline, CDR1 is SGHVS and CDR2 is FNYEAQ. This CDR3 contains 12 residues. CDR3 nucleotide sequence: TGTGCCAGCAGCTACGGGACAAATACGCAGTATTTT. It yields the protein CASSYGTNTQYF.

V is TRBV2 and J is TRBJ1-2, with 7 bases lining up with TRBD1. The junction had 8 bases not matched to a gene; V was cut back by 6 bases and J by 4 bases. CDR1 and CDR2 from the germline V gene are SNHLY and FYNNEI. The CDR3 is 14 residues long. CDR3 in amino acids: CASREGARGYGYTF. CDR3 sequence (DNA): TGTGCCAGCAGGGAGGGGGCCAGGGGCTATGGCTACACCTTC. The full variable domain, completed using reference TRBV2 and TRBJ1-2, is EPEVTQTPSHQVTQMGQEVILRCVPISNHLYFYWYRQILGQKVEFLVSFYNNEISEKSEIFDDQFSVERPDGSNFTLKIRSTKLEDSAMYFCASREGARGYGYTFGSGTRLTVV.

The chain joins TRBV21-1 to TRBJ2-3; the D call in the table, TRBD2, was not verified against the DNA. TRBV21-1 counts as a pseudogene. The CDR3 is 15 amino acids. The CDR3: CASSTVSESTDTQYF. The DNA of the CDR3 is TGTGCCAGCAGCACCGTGTCTGAGAGCACAGATACGCAGTATTTT.

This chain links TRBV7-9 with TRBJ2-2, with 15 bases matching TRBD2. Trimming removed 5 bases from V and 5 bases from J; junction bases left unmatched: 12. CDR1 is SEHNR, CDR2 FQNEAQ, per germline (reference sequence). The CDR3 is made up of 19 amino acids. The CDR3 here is CASSLPGLAGGFRTGELFF. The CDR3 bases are TGTGCCAGCAGCCTGCCGGGACTAGCGGGGGGTTTCAGAACCGGGGAGCTGTTTTTT. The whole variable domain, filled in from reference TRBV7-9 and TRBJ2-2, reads DTGVSQNPRHKITKRGQNVTFRCDPISEHNRLYWYRQTLGQGPEFLTYFQNEAQLEKSRLLSDRFSAERPKGSFSTLEIQRTEQGDSAMYLCASSLPGLAGGFRTGELFFGEGSRLTVL.

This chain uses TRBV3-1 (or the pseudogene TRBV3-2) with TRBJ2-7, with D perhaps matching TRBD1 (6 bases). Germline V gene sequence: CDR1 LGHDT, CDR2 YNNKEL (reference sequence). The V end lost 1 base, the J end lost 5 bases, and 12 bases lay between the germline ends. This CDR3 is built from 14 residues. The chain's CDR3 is CASSQVEGTNEQYF. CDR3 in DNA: TGTGCCAGCAGCCAAGTCGAAGGGACAAACGAGCAGTACTTC.

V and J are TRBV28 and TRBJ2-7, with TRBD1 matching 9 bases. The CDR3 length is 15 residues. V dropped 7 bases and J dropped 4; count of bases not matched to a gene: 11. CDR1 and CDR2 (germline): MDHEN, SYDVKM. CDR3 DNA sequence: TGTGCCAGCACCCAAAGCCGGGACAGGGCATACGAGCAGTACTTC. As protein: CASTQSRDRAYEQYF. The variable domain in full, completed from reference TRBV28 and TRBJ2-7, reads DVKVTQSSRYLVKRTGEKVFLECVQDMDHENMFWYRQDPGLGLRLIYFSYDVKMKEKGDIPEGYSVSREKKERFSLILESASTNQTSMYLCASTQSRDRAYEQYFGPGTRLTVT.

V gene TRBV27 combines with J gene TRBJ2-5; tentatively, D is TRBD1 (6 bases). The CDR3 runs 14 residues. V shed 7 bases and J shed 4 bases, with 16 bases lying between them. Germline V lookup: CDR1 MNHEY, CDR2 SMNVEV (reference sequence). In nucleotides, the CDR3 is TGTGCCAGCATGTTACAGGGATCGGGAGAGACCCAGTACTTC. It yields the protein CASMLQGSGETQYF.

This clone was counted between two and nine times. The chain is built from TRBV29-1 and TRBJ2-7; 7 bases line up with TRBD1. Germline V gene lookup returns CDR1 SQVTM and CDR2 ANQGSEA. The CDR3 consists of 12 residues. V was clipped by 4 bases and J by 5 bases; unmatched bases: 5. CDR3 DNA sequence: TGCAGCGTTGGTGGGGGACAGAACGAGCAGTACTTC. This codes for CSVGGGQNEQYF.

CDR3 nucleotide sequence: TGCGCCAGCAGCCTACAACAGGGGGCCTACGAGCAGTACTTC. This encodes CASSLQQGAYEQYF. This rearrangement joins TRBV4-1 to TRBJ2-7; TRBD1 matches 8 bases. The CDR3 consists of 14 residues. Germline loops: CDR1 MGHRA, CDR2 YSYEKL. The V segment lost 4 bases and the J segment 2 bases; nucleotides outside the gene matches: 4.

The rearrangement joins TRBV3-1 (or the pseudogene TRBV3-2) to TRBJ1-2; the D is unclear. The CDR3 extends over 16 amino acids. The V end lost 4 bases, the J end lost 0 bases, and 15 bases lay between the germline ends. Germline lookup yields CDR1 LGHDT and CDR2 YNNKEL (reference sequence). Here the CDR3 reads CASSRPRMGANYGYTF. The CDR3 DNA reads TGTGCCAGCAGCCGACCTAGAATGGGAGCTAACTATGGCTACACCTTC.

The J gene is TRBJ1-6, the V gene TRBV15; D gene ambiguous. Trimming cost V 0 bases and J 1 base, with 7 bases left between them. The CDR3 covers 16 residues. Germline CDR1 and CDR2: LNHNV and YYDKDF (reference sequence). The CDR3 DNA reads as TGTGCCACCAGCAGAGATAGCGATTCCTATAATTCACCCCTCCACTTT. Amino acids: CATSRDSDSYNSPLHF.

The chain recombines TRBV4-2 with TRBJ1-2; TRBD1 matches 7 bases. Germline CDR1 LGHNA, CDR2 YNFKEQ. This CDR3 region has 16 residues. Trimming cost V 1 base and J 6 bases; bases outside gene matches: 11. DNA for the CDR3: TGTGCCAGCAGCCAAGGAACAGGGGCGATCTCCAATGGCTACACCTTC. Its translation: CASSQGTGAISNGYTF.